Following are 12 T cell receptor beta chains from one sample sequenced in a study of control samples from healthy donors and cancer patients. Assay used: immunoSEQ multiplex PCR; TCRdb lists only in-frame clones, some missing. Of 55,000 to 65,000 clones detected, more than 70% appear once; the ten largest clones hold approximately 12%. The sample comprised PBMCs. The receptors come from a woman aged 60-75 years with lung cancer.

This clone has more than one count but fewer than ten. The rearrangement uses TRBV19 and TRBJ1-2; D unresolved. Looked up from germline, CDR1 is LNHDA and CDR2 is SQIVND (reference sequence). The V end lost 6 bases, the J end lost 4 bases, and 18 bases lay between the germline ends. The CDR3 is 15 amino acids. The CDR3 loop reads CASRMRDRLSYGYTF. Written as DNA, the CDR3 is TGTGCCAGTAGGATGAGGGATCGCCTTTCCTATGGCTACACCTTC. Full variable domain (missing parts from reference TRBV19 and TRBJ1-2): DGGITQSPKYLFRKEGQNVTLSCEQNLNHDAMYWYRQDPGQGLRLIYYSQIVNDFQKGDIAEGYSVSREKKESFPLTVTSAQKNPTAFYLCASRMRDRLSYGYTFGSGTRLTVV.

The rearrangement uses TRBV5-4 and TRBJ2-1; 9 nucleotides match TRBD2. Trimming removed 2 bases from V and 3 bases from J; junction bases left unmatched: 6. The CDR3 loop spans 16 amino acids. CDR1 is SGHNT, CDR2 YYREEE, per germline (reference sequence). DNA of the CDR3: TGTGCCAGCAGCTTTGGTAGCGGGAGAGGCTACAATGAGCAGTTCTTC. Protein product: CASSFGSGRGYNEQFF.

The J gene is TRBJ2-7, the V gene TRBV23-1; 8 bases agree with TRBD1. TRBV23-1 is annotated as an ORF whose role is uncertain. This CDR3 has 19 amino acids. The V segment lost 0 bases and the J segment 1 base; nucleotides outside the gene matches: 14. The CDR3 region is CASSQSGRTETGESYEQYF. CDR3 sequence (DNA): TGCGCCAGCAGTCAATCGGGGAGGACCGAGACAGGGGAGTCCTACGAGCAGTACTTC.

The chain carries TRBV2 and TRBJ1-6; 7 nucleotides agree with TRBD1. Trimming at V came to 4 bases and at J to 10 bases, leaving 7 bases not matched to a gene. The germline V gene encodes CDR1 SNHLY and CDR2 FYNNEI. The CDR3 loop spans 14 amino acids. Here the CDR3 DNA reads TGTGCCAGCAGTGCTGAAGGGGGCTGGTCACCCCTCCACTTT. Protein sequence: CASSAEGGWSPLHF.

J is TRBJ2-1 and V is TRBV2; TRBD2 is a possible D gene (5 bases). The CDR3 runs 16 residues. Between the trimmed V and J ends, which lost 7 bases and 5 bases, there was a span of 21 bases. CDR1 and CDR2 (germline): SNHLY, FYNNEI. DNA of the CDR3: TGTGCCAGCACCCCAGGTCCTGGAGGCCGGGACAATGAGCAGTTCTTC. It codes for CASTPGPGGRDNEQFF.

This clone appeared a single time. The CDR3 loop is CASSLLTGKDTQYF. As DNA, the CDR3 is TGTGCCAGCAGTCTGCTGACAGGGAAAGATACGCAGTATTTT. This sequence joins TRBV27 and TRBJ2-3, with 7 bases that match TRBD1. The germline V gene encodes CDR1 MNHEY and CDR2 SMNVEV (reference sequence). CDR3 size: 14 residues. Trimming removed 5 bases from V and 5 bases from J; junction bases left unmatched: 7.

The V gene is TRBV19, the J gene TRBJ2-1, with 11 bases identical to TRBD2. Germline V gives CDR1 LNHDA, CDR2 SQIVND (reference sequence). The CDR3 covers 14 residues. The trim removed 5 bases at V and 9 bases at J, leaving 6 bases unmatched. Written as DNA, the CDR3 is TGTGCCAGTAGTTTAGCGGGAGGGTCCGGTGAGCAGTTCTTC. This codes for CASSLAGGSGEQFF.

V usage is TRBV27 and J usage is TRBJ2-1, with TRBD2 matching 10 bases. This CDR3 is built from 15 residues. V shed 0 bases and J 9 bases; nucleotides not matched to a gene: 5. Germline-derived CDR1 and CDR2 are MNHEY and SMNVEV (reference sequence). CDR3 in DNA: TGTGCCAGCAGTTTATCGGCTAGCGGGAGAGGTGAGCAGTTCTTC. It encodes CASSLSASGRGEQFF.

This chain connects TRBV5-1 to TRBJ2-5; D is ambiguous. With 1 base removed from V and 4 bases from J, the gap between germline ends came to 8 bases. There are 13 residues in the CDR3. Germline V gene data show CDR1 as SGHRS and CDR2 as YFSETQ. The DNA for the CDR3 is TGCGCCAGCAGCTTGTTTGCGGTAGAGACCCAGTACTTC. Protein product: CASSLFAVETQYF.

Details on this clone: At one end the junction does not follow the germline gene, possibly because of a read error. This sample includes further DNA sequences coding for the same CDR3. CDR3 sequence reads: CASRPSRYELAQYF. CDR3 nucleotide sequence: TGTGCCAGCAGGCCTTCAAGGTATGAGCTCGCGCAGTATTTC. The chain employs TRBV27 and TRBJ2-7; no firm D call. Germline V gene sequence: CDR1 MNHEY, CDR2 SMNVEV (reference sequence). The CDR3 consists of 14 residues.

The CDR3, as DNA: TGTGCCAGCAGCCAAGGCGGTGCGTTCCAAGAGACCCAGTACTTC. This encodes CASSQGGAFQETQYF. This rearrangement joins TRBV3-1 (or the pseudogene TRBV3-2) to TRBJ2-5; D is unresolved. The germline V gene has CDR1 LGHDT and CDR2 YNNKEL (reference sequence). The CDR3 consists of 15 residues. The V end was cut by 1 base, the J end by 1 base, with 10 bases between.

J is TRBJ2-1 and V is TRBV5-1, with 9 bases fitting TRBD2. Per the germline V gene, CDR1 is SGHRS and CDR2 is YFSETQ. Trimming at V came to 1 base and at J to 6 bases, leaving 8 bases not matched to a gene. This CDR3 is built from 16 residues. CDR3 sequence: CASSLTSGSPFNEQFF. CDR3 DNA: TGCGCCAGCAGCTTGACTAGCGGGTCGCCTTTCAATGAGCAGTTCTTC.